This T cell receptor beta chain was identified in a study of cytomegalovirus exposure and HLA in healthy donors. In regard to this clone: What it binds is not known.

Overall study results and limits: With high specificity and sensitivity, the classifier reportedly diagnosed cytomegalovirus status. In a later analysis, at a false discovery rate of 0.05, 17,000 or so TCR beta sequences matched HLA alleles. Among CMV-associated TCR beta chains, most appeared HLA-restricted in a later analysis.

Primers for the PCR totalled 60 Vbeta and 13 Jbeta. As processed by the authors: Tens of millions of unique TCR beta chains, around 11 million of them shared, were counted by a later analysis. Sequencing used immunoSEQ multiplex PCR; TCRdb keeps in-frame clones, though not all of them. V and J calls and clone size are copied from that table; D and trimming were computed from the DNA. The data hold 140,000 to 150,000 clones, with 9.7% observed a single time. Sequencing input: PBMCs. The receptor's source is a middle-aged man in good health and CMV-seronegative.

CDR3 in DNA: TGTGCCAGTAGTATAAGCGGACAGGGCAATCAGCCCCAGCATTTT. Translation gives CASSISGQGNQPQHF. The V gene is TRBV19, the J gene TRBJ1-5; 7 nucleotides match TRBD1. The CDR3 contains 15 residues. Germline V gene sequence: CDR1 LNHDA, CDR2 SQIVND (reference sequence). The V segment lost 2 bases and the J segment 2 bases; nucleotides outside the gene matches: 3.